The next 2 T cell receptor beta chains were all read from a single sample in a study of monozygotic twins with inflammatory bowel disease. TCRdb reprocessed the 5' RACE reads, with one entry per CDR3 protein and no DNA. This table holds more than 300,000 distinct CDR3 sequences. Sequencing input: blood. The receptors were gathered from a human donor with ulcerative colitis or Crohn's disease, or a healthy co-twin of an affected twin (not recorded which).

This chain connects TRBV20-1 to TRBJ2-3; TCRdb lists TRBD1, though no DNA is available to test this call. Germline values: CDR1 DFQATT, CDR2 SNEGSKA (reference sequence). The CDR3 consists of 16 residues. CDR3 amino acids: CSARKGAGGLGDTQYF.

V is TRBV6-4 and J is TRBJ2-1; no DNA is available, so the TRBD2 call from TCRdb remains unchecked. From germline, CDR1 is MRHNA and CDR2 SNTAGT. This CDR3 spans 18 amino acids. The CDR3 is CASSPLAGQLGSYNEQFF.